This TCR beta chain was found in a study of chemoradiotherapy in HPV16-positive cancers (dated by TCRdb to about 2022). For the wider study: Functional T-cell assays on cells from a couple of HPV16-positive patients defined candidate HPV-specific T-cell clones and common TCR motifs. The study asked whether T-cell immunity to the HPV oncoproteins E6 and E7 changes during chemoradiotherapy and whether this immunity affects survival. TCR repertoires from under 90 patients with HPV-related cancers were then used to track the candidate HPV-specific TCRs and motifs. The investigation overall reported the following: In HPV16-positive patients, expansion of HPV-responsive T cells during chemoradiotherapy was associated with improved recurrence-free survival. The functional definition of HPV-specific T cells came from only a couple of HPV16-positive patients, and the survival association was reported for HPV16-positive patients. Expansion of candidate HPV-specific clones and E7-related TCR motifs was observed in the tumor microenvironment during treatment, whereas no such expansion was observed for non-HPV-specific T cells.

The junction shows trimming of 0 bases on V and 3 bases on J, plus 18 bases between the germline ends. From a lookup of the germline V gene, CDR1 and CDR2 are MGHRA and YSYEKL. CDR3 length: 17 amino acids, cysteine to phenylalanine. The entry retains the CDR3 DNA only, 51 bases that are in frame from base 1. Library creation used the immunoSEQ multiplex PCR assay. TCRdb stores this immuneACCESS table with in-frame sequences only. Part of the clones is absent; in the studies checked, under half of the shortfall reflects unresolved V genes, and no reason is known for the rest. Counted in this sample were some 17,000 clones; around 92% of them appeared once. The leading ten clones occupy approximately 2.5% of the sample. Repertoires were sampled repeatedly over the course of chemoradiotherapy so that clonal expansion in the tumor microenvironment could be followed. With respect to this clone: Its target antigen remains unknown. Base qualities are missing; no much larger clone stands one base away.

The chain is encoded by TRBV4-1 joined to TRBJ2-7; TRBD1 is perhaps the D gene, given 7 matching bases. The receptor was isolated from a human donor with HPV-associated anogenital cancer. The sequenced sample was blood, obtained from a patient who underwent chemoradiotherapy. The nucleotides are TGCGCCAGCAGCCAAGATCTTGGAGGGACAGTAGGCTACGAGCAGTACTTC. This gives the protein CASSQDLGGTVGYEQYF.